The 5 T cell receptor beta chains below were found in one sample sequenced in a study of lymphopenia after photon versus proton radiotherapy. Assay: immunoSEQ multiplex PCR; the TCRdb copy retains only in-frame clones and omits some. The repertoire holds some 16,000 clones, with roughly 82% as singletons. The starting material was peripheral blood, obtained from a patient treated with proton-based radiotherapy. Receptor source: a man in his 70s with pancreatic cancer.

The chain carries TRBV10-3 and TRBJ2-7, with 7 bases lining up with TRBD2. The germline gives CDR1 ENHRY, CDR2 SYGVKD. The CDR3 sequence is 13 residues long. V lost 7 bases and J lost 2; bases outside the gene matches: 5. The CDR3 DNA reads TGTGCCATCACCCCGGGAGGTCCCTACGAGCAGTACTTC. Protein sequence: CAITPGGPYEQYF.

The chain carries TRBV5-8 and TRBJ2-7; weak D call: TRBD2 (5 bases). The germline CDR1 and CDR2 sequences are SGHTS and YDEGEE. The CDR3 consists of 13 residues. The V gene lost 4 bases and the J gene lost 5 bases, with 13 bases spanning the gap. DNA of the CDR3: TGTGCCAGCAGCCTAATAGCGATCCACGAGCAGTACTTC. Amino acids: CASSLIAIHEQYF.

V gene TRBV30 combines with J gene TRBJ1-4, with D unclear. Germline V gene data show CDR1 as GTSNPN and CDR2 as SVGIG (reference sequence). The germline V and J ends were trimmed by 2 bases and 3 bases, with 13 bases remaining between them. The CDR3 has 15 amino acids. CDR3 nucleotide sequence: TGTGCCTGGAGTAAACCTAGCGGACCTAATGAAAAACTGTTTTTT. Translation gives CAWSKPSGPNEKLFF.

The chain joins TRBV18 to TRBJ1-5, with 8 nucleotides matching TRBD1. CDR1 KGHSH and CDR2 LQKENI come from the germline V gene. V shed 2 bases and J 2 bases; nucleotides not matched to a gene: 2. The CDR3 runs to 15 residues. This CDR3 reads CASSPGQGGNQPQHF. DNA for the CDR3: TGTGCCAGCTCACCAGGACAGGGCGGCAATCAGCCCCAGCATTTT.

This chain connects TRBV14 to TRBJ2-5; D is unresolved. The CDR3 consists of 14 residues. V was shortened by 1 base and J by 3 bases, with 9 bases between the two germline ends. Germline values: CDR1 SGHDN, CDR2 FVKESK. The CDR3 loop is CASSQVGNEETQYF. The CDR3, as DNA: TGTGCCAGCAGCCAAGTAGGGAACGAAGAGACCCAGTACTTC.